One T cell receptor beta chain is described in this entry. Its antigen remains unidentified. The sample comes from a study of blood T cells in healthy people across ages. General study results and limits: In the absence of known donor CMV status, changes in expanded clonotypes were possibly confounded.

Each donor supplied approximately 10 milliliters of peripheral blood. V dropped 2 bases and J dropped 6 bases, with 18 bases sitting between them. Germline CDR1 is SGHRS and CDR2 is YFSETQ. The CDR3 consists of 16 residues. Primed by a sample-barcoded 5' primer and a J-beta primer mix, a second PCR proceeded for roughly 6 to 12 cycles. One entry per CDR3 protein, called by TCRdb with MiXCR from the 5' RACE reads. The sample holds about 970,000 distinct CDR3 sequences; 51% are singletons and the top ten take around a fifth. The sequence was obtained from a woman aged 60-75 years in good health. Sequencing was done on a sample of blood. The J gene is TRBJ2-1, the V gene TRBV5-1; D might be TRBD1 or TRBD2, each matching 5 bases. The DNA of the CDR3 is TGCGCCAGCAGCTTCTGGGGACCCACCGTCATCAATGAGCAGTTCTTC. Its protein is CASSFWGPTVINEQFF.